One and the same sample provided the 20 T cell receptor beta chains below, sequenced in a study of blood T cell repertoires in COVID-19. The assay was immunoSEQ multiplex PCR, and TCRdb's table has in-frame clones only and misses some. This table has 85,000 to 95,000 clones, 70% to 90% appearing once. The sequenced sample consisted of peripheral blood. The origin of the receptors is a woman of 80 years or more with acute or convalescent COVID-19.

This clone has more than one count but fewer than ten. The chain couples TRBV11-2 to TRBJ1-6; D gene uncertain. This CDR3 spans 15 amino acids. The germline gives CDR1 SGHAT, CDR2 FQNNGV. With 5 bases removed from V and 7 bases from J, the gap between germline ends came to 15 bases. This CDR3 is CASSPRGVRNSPLHF. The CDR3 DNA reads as TGTGCCAGCAGCCCTCGCGGGGTGCGGAATTCACCCCTCCACTTT.

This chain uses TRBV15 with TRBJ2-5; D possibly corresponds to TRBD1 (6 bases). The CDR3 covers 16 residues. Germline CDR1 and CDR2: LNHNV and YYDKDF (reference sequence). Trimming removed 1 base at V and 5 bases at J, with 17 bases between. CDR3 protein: CATSRARDVRGETQYF. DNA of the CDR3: TGTGCCACCAGCAGAGCCAGGGACGTAAGGGGGGAGACCCAGTACTTC.

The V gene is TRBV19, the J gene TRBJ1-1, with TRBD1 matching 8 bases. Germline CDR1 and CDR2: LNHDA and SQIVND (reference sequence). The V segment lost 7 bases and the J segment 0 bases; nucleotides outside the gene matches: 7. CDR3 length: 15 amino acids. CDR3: CASTQGALVNTEAFF. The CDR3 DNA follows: TGTGCCAGTACCCAGGGGGCTTTGGTGAACACTGAAGCTTTCTTT.

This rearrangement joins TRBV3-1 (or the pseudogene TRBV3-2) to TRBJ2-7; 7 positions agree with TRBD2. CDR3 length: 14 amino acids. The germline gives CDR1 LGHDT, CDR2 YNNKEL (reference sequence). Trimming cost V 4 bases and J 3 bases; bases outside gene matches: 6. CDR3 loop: CASSPFRGDYEQYF. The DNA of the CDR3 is TGTGCCAGCAGCCCTTTTCGGGGGGACTACGAGCAGTACTTC.

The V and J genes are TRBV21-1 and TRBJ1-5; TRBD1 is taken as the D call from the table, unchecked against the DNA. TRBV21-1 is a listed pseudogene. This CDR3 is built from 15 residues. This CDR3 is CASIRQGARNQPQHF. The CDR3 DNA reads TGTGCCAGCATCCGACAGGGGGCGCGCAATCAGCCCCAGCATTTT.

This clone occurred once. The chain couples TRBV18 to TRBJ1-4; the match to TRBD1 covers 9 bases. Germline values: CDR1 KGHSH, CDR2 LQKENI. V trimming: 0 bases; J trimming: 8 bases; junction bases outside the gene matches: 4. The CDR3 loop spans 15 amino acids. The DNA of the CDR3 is TGTGCCAGCTCACCACCGGGACAGGGACGCGAAAAACTGTTTTTT. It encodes CASSPPGQGREKLFF.

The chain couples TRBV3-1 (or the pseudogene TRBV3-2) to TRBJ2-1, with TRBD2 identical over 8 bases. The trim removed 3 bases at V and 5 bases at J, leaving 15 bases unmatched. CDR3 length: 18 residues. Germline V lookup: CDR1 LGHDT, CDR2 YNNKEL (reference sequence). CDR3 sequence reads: CASSQGKRGGPINNEQFF. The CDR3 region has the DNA TGTGCCAGCAGCCAGGGGAAACGGGGGGGCCCCATCAACAATGAGCAGTTCTTC.

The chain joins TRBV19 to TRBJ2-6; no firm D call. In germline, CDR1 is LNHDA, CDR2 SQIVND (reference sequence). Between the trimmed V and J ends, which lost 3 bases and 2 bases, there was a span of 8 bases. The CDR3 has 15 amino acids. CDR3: CASSIITPGANVLTF. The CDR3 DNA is TGTGCCAGTAGTATTATTACTCCTGGGGCCAACGTCCTGACTTTC.

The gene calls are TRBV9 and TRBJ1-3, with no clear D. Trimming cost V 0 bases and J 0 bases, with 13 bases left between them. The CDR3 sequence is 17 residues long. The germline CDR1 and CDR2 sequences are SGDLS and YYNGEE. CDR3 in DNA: TGTGCCAGCAGCGTAGGGTGGGTCGCGGGCTCTGGAAACACCATATATTTT. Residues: CASSVGWVAGSGNTIYF.

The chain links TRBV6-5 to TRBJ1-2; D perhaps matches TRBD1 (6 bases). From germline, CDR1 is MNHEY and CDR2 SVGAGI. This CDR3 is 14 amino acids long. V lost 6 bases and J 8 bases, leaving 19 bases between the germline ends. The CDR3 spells CASSRGQLQGGYTF. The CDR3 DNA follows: TGTGCCAGCAGCCGGGGACAACTTCAAGGGGGCTACACCTTC.

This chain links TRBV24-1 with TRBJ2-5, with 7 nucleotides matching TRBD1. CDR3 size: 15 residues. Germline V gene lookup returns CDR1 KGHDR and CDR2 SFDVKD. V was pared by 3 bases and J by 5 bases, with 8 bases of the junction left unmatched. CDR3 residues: CATSDPAQGWETQYF. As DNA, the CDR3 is TGTGCCACCAGTGATCCAGCACAGGGGTGGGAGACCCAGTACTTC.

The CDR3 region is CASSVETGSTYEQYF. The CDR3 DNA reads as TGTGCCAGCAGCGTAGAGACAGGATCAACCTACGAGCAGTACTTC. The V gene is TRBV9, the J gene TRBJ2-7, with D tentatively TRBD1 (6 bases). This CDR3 spans 15 amino acids. V dropped 0 bases and J dropped 2 bases, with 12 bases sitting between them. Germline V gene sequence: CDR1 SGDLS, CDR2 YYNGEE. The variable domain in full, with the rest retrieved from reference TRBV9 and TRBJ2-7, is DSGVTQTPKHLITATGQRVTLRCSPRSGDLSVYWYQQSLDQGLQFLIQYYNGEERAKGNILERFSAQQFPDLHSELNLSSLELGDSALYFCASSVETGSTYEQYFGPGTRLTVT.

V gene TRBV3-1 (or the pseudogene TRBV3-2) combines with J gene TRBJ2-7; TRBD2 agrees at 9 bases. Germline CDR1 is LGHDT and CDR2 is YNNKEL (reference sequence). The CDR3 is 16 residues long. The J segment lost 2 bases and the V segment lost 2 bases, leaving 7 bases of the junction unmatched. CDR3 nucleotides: TGTGCCAGCAGCCAATTACTAGCGGGTGGAGCCTACGAGCAGTACTTC. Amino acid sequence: CASSQLLAGGAYEQYF.

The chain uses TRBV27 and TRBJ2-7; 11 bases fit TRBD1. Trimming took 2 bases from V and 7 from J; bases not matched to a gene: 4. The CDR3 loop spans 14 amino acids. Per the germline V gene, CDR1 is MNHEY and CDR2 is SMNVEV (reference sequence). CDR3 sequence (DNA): TGTGCCAGCAGTTTAGGACAGGGGGCAAGAGAGCAGTACTTC. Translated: CASSLGQGAREQYF.

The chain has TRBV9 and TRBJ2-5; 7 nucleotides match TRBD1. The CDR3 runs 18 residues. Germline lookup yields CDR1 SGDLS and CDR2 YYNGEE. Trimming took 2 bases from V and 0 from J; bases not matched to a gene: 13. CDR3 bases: TGTGCCAGCAGCGTGGGACAGACCGTAACATCTTACCAAGAGACCCAGTACTTC. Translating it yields CASSVGQTVTSYQETQYF.

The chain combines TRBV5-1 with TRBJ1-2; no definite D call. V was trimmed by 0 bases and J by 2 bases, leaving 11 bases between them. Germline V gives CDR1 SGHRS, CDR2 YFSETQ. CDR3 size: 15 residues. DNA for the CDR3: TGCGCCAGCAGCTTGGACTTCTCTTTGAACTATGGCTACACCTTC. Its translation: CASSLDFSLNYGYTF.

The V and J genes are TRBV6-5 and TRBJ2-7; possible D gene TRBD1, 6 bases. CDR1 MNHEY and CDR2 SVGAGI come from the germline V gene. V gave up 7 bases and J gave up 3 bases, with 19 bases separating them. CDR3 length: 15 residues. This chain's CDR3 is CASTGLTGTGYEQYF. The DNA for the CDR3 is TGTGCCAGCACCGGTCTTACAGGGACGGGCTACGAGCAGTACTTC.

The CDR3 protein is CASNIQGFPYGYTF. CDR3 in DNA: TGTGCCAGCAACATACAGGGCTTCCCCTATGGCTACACCTTC. This chain links TRBV5-4 with TRBJ1-2; possibly TRBD1 for D (6 bases). The CDR3 has 14 residues. Trimming stripped 6 bases from V and 4 bases from J, with 16 bases between. CDR1 SGHNT and CDR2 YYREEE come from the germline V gene (reference sequence).

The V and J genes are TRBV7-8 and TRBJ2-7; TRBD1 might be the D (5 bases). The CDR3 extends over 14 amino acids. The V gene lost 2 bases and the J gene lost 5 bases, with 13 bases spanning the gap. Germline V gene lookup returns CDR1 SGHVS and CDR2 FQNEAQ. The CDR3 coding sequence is TGTGCCAGCAGCTTAAGACAGAATATGGACGAGCAGTACTTC. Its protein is CASSLRQNMDEQYF.

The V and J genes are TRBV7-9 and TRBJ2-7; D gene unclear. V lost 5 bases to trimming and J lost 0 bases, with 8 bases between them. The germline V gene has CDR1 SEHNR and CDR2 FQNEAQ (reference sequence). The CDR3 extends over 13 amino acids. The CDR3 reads CASSLQISYEQYF. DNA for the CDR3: TGTGCCAGCAGCCTACAGATCTCCTACGAGCAGTACTTC.